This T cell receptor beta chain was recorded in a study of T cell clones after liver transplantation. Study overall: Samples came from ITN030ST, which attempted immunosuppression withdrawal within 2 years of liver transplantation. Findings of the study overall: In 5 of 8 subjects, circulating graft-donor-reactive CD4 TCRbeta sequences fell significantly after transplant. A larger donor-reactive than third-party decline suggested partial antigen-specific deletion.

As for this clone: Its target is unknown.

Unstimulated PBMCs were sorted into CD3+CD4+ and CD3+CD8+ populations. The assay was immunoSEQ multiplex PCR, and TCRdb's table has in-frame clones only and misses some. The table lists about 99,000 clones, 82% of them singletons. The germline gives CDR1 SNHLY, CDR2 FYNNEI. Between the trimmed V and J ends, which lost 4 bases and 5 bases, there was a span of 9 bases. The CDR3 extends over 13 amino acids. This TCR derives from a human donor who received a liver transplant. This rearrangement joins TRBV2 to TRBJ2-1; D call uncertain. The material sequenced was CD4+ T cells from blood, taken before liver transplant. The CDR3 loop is CASSVQGNNEQFF. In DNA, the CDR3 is TGTGCCAGCAGTGTCCAAGGGAACAATGAGCAGTTCTTC.